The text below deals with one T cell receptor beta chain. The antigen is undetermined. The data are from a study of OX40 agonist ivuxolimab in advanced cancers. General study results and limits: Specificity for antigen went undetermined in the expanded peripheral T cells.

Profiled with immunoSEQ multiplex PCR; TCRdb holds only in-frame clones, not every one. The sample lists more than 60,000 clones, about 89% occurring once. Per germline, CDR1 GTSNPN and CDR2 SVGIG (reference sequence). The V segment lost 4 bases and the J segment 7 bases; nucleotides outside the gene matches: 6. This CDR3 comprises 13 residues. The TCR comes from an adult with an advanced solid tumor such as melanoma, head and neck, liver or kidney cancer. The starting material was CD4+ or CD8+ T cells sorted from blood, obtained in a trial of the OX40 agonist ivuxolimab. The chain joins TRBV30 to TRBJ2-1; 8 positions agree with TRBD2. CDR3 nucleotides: TGTGCCTGGATAGTGAGCGGGGGTAATGAGCAGTTCTTC. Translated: CAWIVSGGNEQFF.